These 8 T cell receptor beta chains share one sample of origin, sequenced in a study of low-dose radiotherapy and immunotherapy resistance in tumors. TRAV- and TRBV-specific primers, spanning alpha and beta chains, primed first-strand cDNA. The PCR that amplified TCRs ran for about 20 cycles, relying on a constant-region primer and a V-primer adapter. TCRdb independently ran MiXCR on the reads; one entry per CDR3 protein. The table includes some 85,000 distinct CDR3 sequences, about 20% detected once. Time point denoted: before trial treatment. Sequences were derived from PBMCs, sampled before treatment. Receptors originate from a male donor with prostate cancer.

A few counts support this clonotype. The chain uses TRBV12-3 or TRBV12-4 and TRBJ2-4; D might be TRBD1 (6 bases). V was clipped by 5 bases and J by 8 bases, with 19 bases between them. This CDR3 is 15 amino acids long. CDR3 DNA: TGTGCCAGCAGTGGAAGAGACAGGCTAATAGACATTCAGTACTTC. It yields the protein CASSGRDRLIDIQYF.

Only a few counts were recorded for this clonotype. The V and J genes are TRBV5-1 and TRBJ2-7, with TRBD1 matching 9 bases. The CDR3 has 15 amino acids. Germline CDR1 is SGHRS and CDR2 is YFSETQ. The ends lost 4 bases at V and 5 bases at J; junction bases unmatched: 10. CDR3 amino acids: CASSRLGTGSNEQYF. DNA of the CDR3: TGCGCCAGCAGCCGATTAGGGACAGGGAGCAACGAGCAGTACTTC.

This clonotype was found many times. This rearrangement joins TRBV10-3 to TRBJ2-2; 8 nucleotides align to TRBD2. J gave up 5 bases and V 4 bases, and 15 bases lay outside the gene matches. The CDR3 is made up of 18 amino acids. In germline, CDR1 is ENHRY, CDR2 SYGVKD. The chain's CDR3 is CAISGRHRAGGLTGELFF. CDR3 sequence (DNA): TGTGCCATCAGTGGGCGCCATAGGGCGGGAGGCCTTACCGGGGAGCTGTTTTTT.

This clonotype was detected many times. The V gene is TRBV6-4, the J gene TRBJ2-3; 8 nucleotides line up with TRBD2. This CDR3 comprises 15 residues. CDR1 is MRHNA, CDR2 SNTAGT, per germline. The trim removed 3 bases at V and 8 bases at J, leaving 10 bases unmatched. The CDR3, as DNA: TGTGCCAGCAGTGAGTCCGGGGGGGGGCGATCTACGCAGTATTTT. The encoded protein is CASSESGGGRSTQYF.

The J gene is TRBJ2-1, the V gene TRBV12-3 or TRBV12-4; the match to TRBD2 covers 9 bases. V gave up 3 bases and J gave up 2 bases; unmatched junction bases: 2. CDR3 length: 15 residues. CDR3 in amino acids: CASSLLAGAYNEQFF. The CDR3 DNA reads TGTGCCAGCAGTTTGTTAGCGGGGGCCTACAATGAGCAGTTCTTC.

This clonotype has ten or more counts. The rearrangement joins TRBV6-6 to TRBJ2-5; the D gene is possibly TRBD2 (6 bases). CDR3 length equals 14 residues. CDR1 is MNHNY, CDR2 SVGAGI, per germline (reference sequence). Trimming took off 5 bases at V and 2 bases at J, with 12 bases between the two ends. The CDR3 coding sequence is TGTGCCAGCAGTGCCGGAGGGGCACAAGAGACCCAGTACTTC. Amino acid sequence: CASSAGGAQETQYF.

This clonotype was recorded at least ten times. The chain couples TRBV18 to TRBJ2-5, with 7 nucleotides matching TRBD1. V was pared by 7 bases and J by 2 bases, with 10 bases of the junction left unmatched. Germline CDR1 is KGHSH and CDR2 is LQKENI. The CDR3 totals 15 residues. The CDR3 bases are TGTGCCAGCTTGGACCCGGGACAGCTACAAGAGACCCAGTACTTC. Encoded protein: CASLDPGQLQETQYF.

This chain connects TRBV6-5 to TRBJ1-2; the D is unclear. V lost 6 bases and J lost 5, with 13 bases in between. Germline V CDR1 and CDR2: MNHEY, SVGAGI. The CDR3 runs 13 residues. In DNA form, the CDR3 reads TGTGCCAGCAGGTGGGCCAGCGGGTATGGCTACACCTTC. The encoded protein is CASRWASGYGYTF.